Listed below are T cell receptor beta chains from one sample, sequenced in a study of shared clonotypes between healthy human individuals. Clones were sequenced by immunoSEQ multiplex PCR, and TCRdb holds only the in-frame ones, with some missing. Among 300,000 to 400,000 clones listed, over 75% were seen once. The specimen sequenced was memory CD8+ T cells sorted from blood. These receptors originate from a man younger than 35 in good health. Both conserved end residues are part of each CDR3. The D gene is left open where the match is weak. Only part of the rows carry a size: once, few, many, or a class if the clone is expanded.

v_call: TRBV28; d_call: NA; clone_size: NA; j_call: TRBJ2-7; cdr3_aa: CASSQQGASYEQYF; cdr3_nt: TGTGCCAGCAGCCAACAAGGTGCCTCCTACGAGCAGTACTTC
v_call: TRBV7-4; d_call: TRBD1; clone_size: NA; j_call: TRBJ2-5; cdr3_aa: CASSLRGLFLTGQETQYF; cdr3_nt: TGTGCCAGCAGCTTAAGGGGGCTTTTTTTGACAGGGCAAGAGACCCAGTACTTC
v_call: TRBV27; d_call: TRBD2; clone_size: NA; j_call: TRBJ2-7; cdr3_aa: CASSAQGLANYEQYF; cdr3_nt: TGTGCCAGCAGTGCGCAGGGACTAGCGAACTACGAGCAGTACTTC
v_call: TRBV7-9; d_call: NA; clone_size: NA; j_call: TRBJ2-1; cdr3_aa: CASSAYEGFGNEQFF; cdr3_nt: TGTGCCAGCAGCGCTTACGAGGGATTTGGCAATGAGCAGTTCTTC
v_call: TRBV30; d_call: NA; clone_size: NA; j_call: TRBJ2-7; cdr3_aa: CAWSDDETGQTYEQYF; cdr3_nt: TGTGCCTGGAGTGACGACGAGACAGGCCAAACCTACGAGCAGTACTTC
v_call: TRBV5-1; d_call: NA; clone_size: NA; j_call: TRBJ1-1; cdr3_aa: CASSLGFAEAFF; cdr3_nt: TGCGCCAGCAGCTTAGGGTTCGCTGAAGCTTTCTTT
v_call: TRBV9; d_call: TRBD1; clone_size: once; j_call: TRBJ1-1; cdr3_aa: CASSYDRDSGGLEAFF; cdr3_nt: TGTGCCAGCAGCTACGACAGGGACAGTGGAGGGTTGGAAGCTTTCTTT
v_call: TRBV2; d_call: NA; clone_size: NA; j_call: TRBJ2-3; cdr3_aa: CASSEGFTSQLNTQYF; cdr3_nt: TGTGCCAGCAGTGAAGGGTTTACTAGCCAACTGAATACGCAGTATTTT
v_call: TRBV4-1; d_call: NA; clone_size: NA; j_call: TRBJ2-5; cdr3_aa: CASSQVWSPAFQETQYF; cdr3_nt: TGCGCCAGCAGCCAAGTTTGGTCGCCAGCCTTTCAAGAGACCCAGTACTTC
v_call: TRBV5-1; d_call: TRBD1; clone_size: NA; j_call: TRBJ2-7; cdr3_aa: CASSPPGQGSEQYF; cdr3_nt: TGCGCCAGCAGCCCTCCGGGACAGGGTAGCGAGCAGTACTTC
v_call: TRBV2; d_call: NA; clone_size: NA; j_call: TRBJ1-1; cdr3_aa: CASSEAGPGWESTEAFF; cdr3_nt: TGTGCCAGCAGTGAAGCAGGGCCAGGGTGGGAAAGCACTGAAGCTTTCTTT
v_call: TRBV5-6; d_call: NA; clone_size: NA; j_call: TRBJ2-7; cdr3_aa: CASSLGTYEQYF; cdr3_nt: TGTGCCAGCAGCTTAGGTACCTACGAGCAGTACTTC
v_call: TRBV28; d_call: NA; clone_size: NA; j_call: TRBJ2-2; cdr3_aa: CASSLRFRVRTGELFF; cdr3_nt: TGTGCCAGCAGTTTACGGTTCAGGGTACGGACCGGGGAGCTGTTTTTT
v_call: TRBV10-3; d_call: NA; clone_size: NA; j_call: TRBJ2-7; cdr3_aa: CAISESMAVSYEQYF; cdr3_nt: TGTGCCATCAGTGAGTCGATGGCAGTCTCCTACGAGCAGTACTTC
v_call: TRBV9; d_call: NA; clone_size: NA; j_call: TRBJ1-1; cdr3_aa: CASSSALQGGNTEAFF; cdr3_nt: TGTGCCAGCAGCTCAGCCCTCCAAGGGGGGAACACTGAAGCTTTCTTT
v_call: TRBV5-4; d_call: TRBD1; clone_size: NA; j_call: TRBJ2-5; cdr3_aa: CASSLEPGQEETQYF; cdr3_nt: TGTGCCAGCAGCTTGGAACCGGGACAGGAGGAGACCCAGTACTTC
v_call: TRBV21-1; d_call: NA; clone_size: NA; j_call: TRBJ2-2; cdr3_aa: CASSKDTGELFF; cdr3_nt: TGTGCCAGCAGCAAGGACACCGGGGAGCTGTTTTTT
v_call: TRBV6-6; d_call: NA; clone_size: once; j_call: TRBJ2-7; cdr3_aa: CASSYSFGGGYEQYF; cdr3_nt: TGTGCCAGCAGTTACTCTTTTGGGGGCGGGTACGAGCAGTACTTC
v_call: TRBV25-1; d_call: NA; clone_size: NA; j_call: TRBJ1-2; cdr3_aa: CASSEGGGYTF; cdr3_nt: TGTGCCAGCAGTGAGGGGGGAGGCTACACCTTC
v_call: TRBV28; d_call: NA; clone_size: NA; j_call: TRBJ2-7; cdr3_aa: CASNPEGGEQYF; cdr3_nt: TGTGCCAGCAACCCCGAGGGGGGGGAGCAGTACTTC
v_call: TRBV10-3; d_call: NA; clone_size: NA; j_call: TRBJ2-7; cdr3_aa: CAISETGVSDEQYF; cdr3_nt: TGTGCCATCAGTGAAACGGGGGTCTCGGATGAGCAGTACTTC
v_call: TRBV4-1; d_call: NA; clone_size: NA; j_call: TRBJ2-2; cdr3_aa: CASSPPWEVETGELFF; cdr3_nt: TGCGCCAGCAGCCCCCCCTGGGAGGTTGAAACCGGGGAGCTGTTTTTT
v_call: TRBV5-8; d_call: TRBD1; clone_size: NA; j_call: TRBJ1-2; cdr3_aa: CASSFLAQGLDYGYTF; cdr3_nt: TGTGCCAGCAGCTTCCTCGCACAGGGGTTAGACTATGGCTACACCTTC
v_call: TRBV5-1; d_call: TRBD1; clone_size: NA; j_call: TRBJ1-5; cdr3_aa: CASSFSGTELYF; cdr3_nt: TGCGCCAGCAGCTTTTCCGGGACAGAGTTGTATTTT
v_call: TRBV2; d_call: TRBD2; clone_size: NA; j_call: TRBJ2-1; cdr3_aa: CASQSLIAGATYNEQFF; cdr3_nt: TGTGCCAGCCAATCACTCATAGCGGGGGCCACATACAATGAGCAGTTCTTC
v_call: TRBV19; d_call: NA; clone_size: NA; j_call: TRBJ2-5; cdr3_aa: CASSLTGLQETQYF; cdr3_nt: TGTGCCAGTAGTTTGACGGGTCTCCAAGAGACCCAGTACTTC
v_call: TRBV7-3; d_call: NA; clone_size: NA; j_call: TRBJ2-3; cdr3_aa: CASSTGTSYTQYF; cdr3_nt: TGTGCCAGCAGCACTGGGACTTCTTATACGCAGTATTTT
v_call: TRBV14; d_call: NA; clone_size: NA; j_call: TRBJ1-2; cdr3_aa: CASSQDESGFGYTF; cdr3_nt: TGTGCCAGCAGCCAAGATGAGAGCGGGTTTGGCTACACCTTC
v_call: TRBV6-5; d_call: NA; clone_size: NA; j_call: TRBJ2-5; cdr3_aa: CASSYAETQYF; cdr3_nt: TGTGCCAGCAGTTACGCGGAGACCCAGTACTTC
v_call: TRBV2; d_call: NA; clone_size: NA; j_call: TRBJ2-2; cdr3_aa: CASTDRNTGELFF; cdr3_nt: TGTGCCAGCACCGACAGGAACACCGGGGAGCTGTTTTTT
v_call: TRBV10-3; d_call: NA; clone_size: NA; j_call: TRBJ1-1; cdr3_aa: CAISESMGSGITEAFF; cdr3_nt: TGTGCCATCAGTGAGTCAATGGGTTCTGGAATCACTGAAGCTTTCTTT
v_call: TRBV2; d_call: NA; clone_size: NA; j_call: TRBJ2-5; cdr3_aa: CASSEGVLIGRETQYF; cdr3_nt: TGTGCCAGCAGTGAAGGGGTCCTTATCGGGCGAGAGACCCAGTACTTC
v_call: TRBV6-5; d_call: TRBD1; clone_size: NA; j_call: TRBJ1-5; cdr3_aa: CASSSTGEAKQPQHF; cdr3_nt: TGTGCCAGCAGTTCCACAGGGGAGGCTAAACAGCCCCAGCATTTT
v_call: TRBV5-1; d_call: TRBD1; clone_size: NA; j_call: TRBJ2-7; cdr3_aa: CASSAPGTGKSYEQYF; cdr3_nt: TGCGCCAGCAGTGCTCCTGGGACAGGGAAATCTTACGAGCAGTACTTC
v_call: TRBV9; d_call: TRBD1; clone_size: NA; j_call: TRBJ2-2; cdr3_aa: CASSLGTGNTGELFF; cdr3_nt: TGTGCCAGCAGCCTCGGGACAGGGAACACCGGGGAGCTGTTTTTT
v_call: TRBV11-2; d_call: NA; clone_size: NA; j_call: TRBJ1-6; cdr3_aa: CASSLEARKDSPLHF; cdr3_nt: TGTGCCAGCAGCTTAGAGGCCAGGAAGGATTCACCCCTCCACTTT
v_call: TRBV9; d_call: TRBD2; clone_size: NA; j_call: TRBJ2-7; cdr3_aa: CASSGPAGVEQYF; cdr3_nt: TGTGCCAGCAGCGGCCCCGCGGGGGTCGAGCAGTACTTC
v_call: TRBV27; d_call: NA; clone_size: NA; j_call: TRBJ2-7; cdr3_aa: CASRRFGTSYEQYF; cdr3_nt: TGTGCCAGCAGACGATTCGGGACTTCCTACGAGCAGTACTTC
v_call: TRBV10-3; d_call: NA; clone_size: NA; j_call: TRBJ1-1; cdr3_aa: CAISDPGGNTEAFF; cdr3_nt: TGTGCCATCAGTGACCCGGGGGGGAACACTGAAGCTTTCTTT
v_call: TRBV6-5; d_call: NA; clone_size: once; j_call: TRBJ2-7; cdr3_aa: CASSYGVEQYF; cdr3_nt: TGTGCCAGCAGTTACGGGGTCGAGCAGTACTTC
v_call: TRBV7-9; d_call: NA; clone_size: NA; j_call: TRBJ2-1; cdr3_aa: CASSPQGVNEQFF; cdr3_nt: TGTGCCAGCAGCCCCCAGGGAGTCAATGAGCAGTTCTTC
v_call: TRBV10-1; d_call: NA; clone_size: once; j_call: TRBJ2-7; cdr3_aa: CASSESGGLGYEQYF; cdr3_nt: TGCGCCAGCAGTGAGTCAGGGGGGCTAGGCTACGAGCAGTACTTC
v_call: TRBV5-4; d_call: TRBD1; clone_size: NA; j_call: TRBJ1-2; cdr3_aa: CASSPRQGYGYTF; cdr3_nt: TGTGCCAGCAGCCCTAGACAGGGTTATGGCTACACCTTC
v_call: TRBV7-9; d_call: NA; clone_size: NA; j_call: TRBJ2-7; cdr3_aa: CASSFGAENYEQYF; cdr3_nt: TGTGCCAGCAGCTTTGGGGCGGAAAACTACGAGCAGTACTTC
v_call: TRBV18; d_call: NA; clone_size: NA; j_call: TRBJ2-6; cdr3_aa: CASSPRGPGANVLTF; cdr3_nt: TGTGCCAGCTCACCAAGGGGCCCTGGGGCCAACGTCCTGACTTTC
v_call: TRBV25-1; d_call: TRBD1; clone_size: NA; j_call: TRBJ2-3; cdr3_aa: CATRDSKSTDTQYF; cdr3_nt: TGTGCCACCAGGGACAGCAAGAGCACAGATACGCAGTATTTT
v_call: TRBV30; d_call: NA; clone_size: NA; j_call: TRBJ2-7; cdr3_aa: CAWGYEDSYEQYF; cdr3_nt: TGTGCCTGGGGGTACGAGGACTCCTACGAGCAGTACTTC
v_call: TRBV7-9; d_call: NA; clone_size: NA; j_call: TRBJ1-6; cdr3_aa: CASSTGAYNSPLHF; cdr3_nt: TGTGCCAGCAGCACGGGGGCCTATAATTCACCCCTCCACTTT